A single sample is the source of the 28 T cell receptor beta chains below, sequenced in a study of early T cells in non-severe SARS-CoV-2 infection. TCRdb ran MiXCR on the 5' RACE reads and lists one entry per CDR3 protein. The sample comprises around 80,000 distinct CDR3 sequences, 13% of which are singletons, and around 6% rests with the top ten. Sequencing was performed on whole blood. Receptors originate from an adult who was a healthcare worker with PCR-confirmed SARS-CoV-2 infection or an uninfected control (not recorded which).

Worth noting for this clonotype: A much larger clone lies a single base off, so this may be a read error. The CDR3 protein is CVSSVDGTGRLFF. CDR3 in DNA: TGTGTCAGCAGCGTCGACGGTACAGGTCGACTGTTTTTT. The V gene is TRBV9, the J gene TRBJ2-2; tentatively, D is TRBD1 (5 bases). From germline, CDR1 is SGDLS and CDR2 YYNGEE. CDR3 length: 13 amino acids. The whole variable domain, filled in from reference TRBV9 and TRBJ2-2, reads DSGVTQTPKHLITATGQRVTLRCSPRSGDLSVYWYQQSLDQGLQFLIQYYNGEERAKGNILERFSAQQFPDLHSELNLSSLELGDSALYFCVSSVDGTGRLFFGEGSRLTVL.

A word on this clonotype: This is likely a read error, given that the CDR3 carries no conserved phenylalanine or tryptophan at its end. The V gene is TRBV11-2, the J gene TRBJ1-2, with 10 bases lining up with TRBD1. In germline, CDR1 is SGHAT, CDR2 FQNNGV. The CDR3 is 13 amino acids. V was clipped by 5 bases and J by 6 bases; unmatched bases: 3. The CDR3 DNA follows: TGTGCCAGCAGCCCCGGGACAGGGGATGGCTACACCCTC. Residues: CASSPGTGDGYTL.

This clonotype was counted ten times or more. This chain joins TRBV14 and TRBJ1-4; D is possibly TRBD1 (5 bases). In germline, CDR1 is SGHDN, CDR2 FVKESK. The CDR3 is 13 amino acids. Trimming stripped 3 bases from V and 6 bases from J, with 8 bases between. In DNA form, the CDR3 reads TGTGCCAGCAGCCAGGGGGTGTATGAAAAACTGTTTTTT. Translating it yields CASSQGVYEKLFF.

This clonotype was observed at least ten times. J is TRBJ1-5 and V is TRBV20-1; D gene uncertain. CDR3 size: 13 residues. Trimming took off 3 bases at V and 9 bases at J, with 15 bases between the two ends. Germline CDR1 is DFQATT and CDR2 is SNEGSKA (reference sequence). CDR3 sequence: CSASAGSRGPQHF. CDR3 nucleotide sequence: TGCAGTGCTAGTGCAGGCAGCAGAGGGCCCCAGCATTTT.

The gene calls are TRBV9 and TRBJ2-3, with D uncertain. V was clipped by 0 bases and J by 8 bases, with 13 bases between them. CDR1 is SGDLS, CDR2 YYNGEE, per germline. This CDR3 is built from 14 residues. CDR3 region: CASSVDPGYGTQYF. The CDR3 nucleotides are TGTGCCAGCAGCGTAGATCCCGGGTATGGTACGCAGTATTTT.

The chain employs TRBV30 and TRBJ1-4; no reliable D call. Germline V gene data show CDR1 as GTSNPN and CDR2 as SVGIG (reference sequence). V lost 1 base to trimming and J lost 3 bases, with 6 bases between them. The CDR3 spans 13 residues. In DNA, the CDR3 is TGTGCCTGGAGTGGTGACTCTAATGAAAAACTGTTTTTT. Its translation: CAWSGDSNEKLFF.

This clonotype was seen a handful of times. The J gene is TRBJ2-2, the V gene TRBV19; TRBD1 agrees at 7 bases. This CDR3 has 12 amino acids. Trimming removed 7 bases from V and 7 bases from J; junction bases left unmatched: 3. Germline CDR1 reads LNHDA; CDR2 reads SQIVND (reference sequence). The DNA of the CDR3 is TGTGCCAGTAAGACAGGGCACGGGGAGCTGTTTTTT. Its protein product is CASKTGHGELFF.

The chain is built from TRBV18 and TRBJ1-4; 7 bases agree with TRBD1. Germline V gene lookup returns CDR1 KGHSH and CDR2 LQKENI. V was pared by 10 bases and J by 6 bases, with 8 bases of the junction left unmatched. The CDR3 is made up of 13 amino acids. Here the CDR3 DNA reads TGTGCCACCACGACAGGGCTTCATGAAAAACTGTTTTTT. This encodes CATTTGLHEKLFF. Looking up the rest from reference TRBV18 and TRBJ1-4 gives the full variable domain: NAGVMQNPRHLVRRRGQEARLRCSPMKGHSHVYWYRQLPEEGLKFMVYLQKENIIDESGMPKERFSAEFPKEGPSILRIQQVVRGDSAAYFCATTTGLHEKLFFGSGTQLSVL.

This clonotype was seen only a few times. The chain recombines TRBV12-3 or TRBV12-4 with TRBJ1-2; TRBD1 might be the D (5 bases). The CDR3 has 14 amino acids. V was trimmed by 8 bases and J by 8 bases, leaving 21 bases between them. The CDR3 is CASREEAGPAGYTF. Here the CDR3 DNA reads TGTGCCAGCCGAGAGGAGGCAGGGCCGGCGGGCTACACCTTC.

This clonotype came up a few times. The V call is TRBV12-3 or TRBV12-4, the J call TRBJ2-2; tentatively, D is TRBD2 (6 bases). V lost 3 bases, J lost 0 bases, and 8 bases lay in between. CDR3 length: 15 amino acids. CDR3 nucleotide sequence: TGTGCCAGCAGTTTGACGGGGGCGAACACCGGGGAGCTGTTTTTT. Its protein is CASSLTGANTGELFF.

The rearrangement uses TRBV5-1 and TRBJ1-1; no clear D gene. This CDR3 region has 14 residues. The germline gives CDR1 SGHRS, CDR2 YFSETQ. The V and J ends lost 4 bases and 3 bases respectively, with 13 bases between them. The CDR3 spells CASSRIGQHTEAFF. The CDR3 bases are TGCGCCAGCAGCCGGATAGGGCAGCACACTGAAGCTTTCTTT. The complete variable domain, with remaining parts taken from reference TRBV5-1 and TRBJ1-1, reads KAGVTQTPRYLIKTRGQQVTLSCSPISGHRSVSWYQQTPGQGLQFLFEYFSETQRNKGNFPGRFSGRQFSNSRSEMNVSTLELGDSALYLCASSRIGQHTEAFFGQGTRLTVV.

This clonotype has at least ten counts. CDR3 residues: CASSFQLAKNIQYF. The CDR3 bases are TGTGCCAGCAGTTTCCAGCTAGCCAAAAACATTCAGTACTTC. The chain joins TRBV12-3 or TRBV12-4 to TRBJ2-4, with no clear D. The CDR3 covers 14 residues. Trimming removed 3 bases from V and 0 bases from J, with 6 bases in between.

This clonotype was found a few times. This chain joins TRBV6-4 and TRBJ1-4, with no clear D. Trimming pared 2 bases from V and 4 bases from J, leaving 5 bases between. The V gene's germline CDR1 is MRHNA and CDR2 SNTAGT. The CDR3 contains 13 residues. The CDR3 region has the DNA TGTGCCAGCAGTGACCAGGTTAATGAAAAACTGTTTTTT. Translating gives CASSDQVNEKLFF.

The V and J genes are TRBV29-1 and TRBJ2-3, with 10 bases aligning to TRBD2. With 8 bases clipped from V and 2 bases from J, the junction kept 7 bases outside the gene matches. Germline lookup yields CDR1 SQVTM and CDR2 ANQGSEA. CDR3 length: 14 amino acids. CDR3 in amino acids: CSSPTSGNTDTQYF. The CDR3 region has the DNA TGCAGCTCTCCTACTAGCGGGAACACAGATACGCAGTATTTT.

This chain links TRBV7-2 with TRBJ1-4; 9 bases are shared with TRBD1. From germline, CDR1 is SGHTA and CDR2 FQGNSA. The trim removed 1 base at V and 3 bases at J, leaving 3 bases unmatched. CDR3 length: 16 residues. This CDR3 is CASSLGQGVSNEKLFF. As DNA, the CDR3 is TGTGCCAGCAGCTTAGGACAGGGGGTATCTAATGAAAAACTGTTTTTT.

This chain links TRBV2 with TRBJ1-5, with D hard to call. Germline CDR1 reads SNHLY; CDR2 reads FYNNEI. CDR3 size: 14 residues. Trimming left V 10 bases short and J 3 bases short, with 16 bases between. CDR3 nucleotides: TGTGCCACCAGATCAGGCCAGATCAATCAGCCCCAGCATTTT. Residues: CATRSGQINQPQHF. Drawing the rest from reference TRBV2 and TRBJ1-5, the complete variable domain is EPEVTQTPSHQVTQMGQEVILRCVPISNHLYFYWYRQILGQKVEFLVSFYNNEISEKSEIFDDQFSVERPDGSNFTLKIRSTKLEDSAMYFCATRSGQINQPQHFGDGTRLSIL.

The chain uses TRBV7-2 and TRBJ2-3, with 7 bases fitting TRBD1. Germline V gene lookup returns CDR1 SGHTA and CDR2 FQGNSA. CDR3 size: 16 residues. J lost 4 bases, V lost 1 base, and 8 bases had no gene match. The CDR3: CASSLETGMKADTQYF. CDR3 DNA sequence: TGTGCCAGCAGCTTAGAGACAGGGATGAAAGCAGATACGCAGTATTTT.

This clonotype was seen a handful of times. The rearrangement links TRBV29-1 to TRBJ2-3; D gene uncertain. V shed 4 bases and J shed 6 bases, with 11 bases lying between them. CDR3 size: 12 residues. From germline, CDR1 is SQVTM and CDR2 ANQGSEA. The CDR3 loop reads CSVVLATDTQYF. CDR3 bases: TGCAGCGTTGTACTGGCAACCGATACGCAGTATTTT.

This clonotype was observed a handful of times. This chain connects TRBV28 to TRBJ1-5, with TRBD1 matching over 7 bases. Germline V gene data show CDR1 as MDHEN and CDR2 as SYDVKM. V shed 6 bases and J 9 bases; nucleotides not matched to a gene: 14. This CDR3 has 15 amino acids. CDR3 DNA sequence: TGTGCCAGCAGAAGACGACAGGGACTGGCTGGGCCCCAGCATTTT. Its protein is CASRRRQGLAGPQHF.

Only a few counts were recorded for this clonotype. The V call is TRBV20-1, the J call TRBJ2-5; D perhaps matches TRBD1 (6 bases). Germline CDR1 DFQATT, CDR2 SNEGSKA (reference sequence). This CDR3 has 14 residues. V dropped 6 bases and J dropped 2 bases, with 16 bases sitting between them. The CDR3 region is CSASVTGTQETQYF. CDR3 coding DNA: TGCAGTGCCTCAGTAACCGGGACACAAGAGACCCAGTACTTC.

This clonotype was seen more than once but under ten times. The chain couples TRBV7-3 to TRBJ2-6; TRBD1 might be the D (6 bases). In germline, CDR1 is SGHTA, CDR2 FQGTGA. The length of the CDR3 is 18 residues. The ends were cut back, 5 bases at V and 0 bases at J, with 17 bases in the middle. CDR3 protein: CASSPRQGRSSGANVLTF. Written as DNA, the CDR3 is TGTGCCAGCAGCCCACGGCAGGGGAGAAGCTCTGGGGCCAACGTCCTGACTTTC.

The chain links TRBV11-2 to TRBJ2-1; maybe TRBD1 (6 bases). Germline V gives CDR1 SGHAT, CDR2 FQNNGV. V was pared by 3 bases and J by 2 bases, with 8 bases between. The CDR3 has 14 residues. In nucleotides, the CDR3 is TGTGCCAGCAGCTTGGACAGCCCCTACAATGAGCAGTTCTTC. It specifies CASSLDSPYNEQFF. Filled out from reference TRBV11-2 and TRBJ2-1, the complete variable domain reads EAGVAQSPRYKIIEKRQSVAFWCNPISGHATLYWYQQILGQGPKLLIQFQNNGVVDDSQLPKDRFSAERLKGVDSTLKIQPAKLEDSAVYLCASSLDSPYNEQFFGPGTRLTVL.

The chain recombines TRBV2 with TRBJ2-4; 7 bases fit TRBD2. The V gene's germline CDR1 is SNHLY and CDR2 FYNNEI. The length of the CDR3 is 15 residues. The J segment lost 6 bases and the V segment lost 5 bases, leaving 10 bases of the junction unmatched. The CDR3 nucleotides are TGTGCCAGCAGTTCGGGCCTTAAGCGGGGAAACATTCAGTACTTC. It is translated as CASSSGLKRGNIQYF. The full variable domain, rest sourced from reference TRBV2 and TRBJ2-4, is EPEVTQTPSHQVTQMGQEVILRCVPISNHLYFYWYRQILGQKVEFLVSFYNNEISEKSEIFDDQFSVERPDGSNFTLKIRSTKLEDSAMYFCASSSGLKRGNIQYFGAGTRLSVL.

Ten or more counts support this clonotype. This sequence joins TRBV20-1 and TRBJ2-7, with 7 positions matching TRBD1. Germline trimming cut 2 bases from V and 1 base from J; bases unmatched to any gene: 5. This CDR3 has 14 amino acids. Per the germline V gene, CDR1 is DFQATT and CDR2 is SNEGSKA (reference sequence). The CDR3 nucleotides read TGCAGTGCTAGAAACCGGGACAGATCCTACGAGCAGTACTTC. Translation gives CSARNRDRSYEQYF.

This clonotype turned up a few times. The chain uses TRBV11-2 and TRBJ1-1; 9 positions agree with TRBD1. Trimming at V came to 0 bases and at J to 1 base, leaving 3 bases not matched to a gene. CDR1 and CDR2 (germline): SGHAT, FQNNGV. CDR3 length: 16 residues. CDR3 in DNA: TGTGCCAGCAGCTTAGATGCGGACAGGGGGAACACTGAAGCTTTCTTT. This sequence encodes CASSLDADRGNTEAFF.

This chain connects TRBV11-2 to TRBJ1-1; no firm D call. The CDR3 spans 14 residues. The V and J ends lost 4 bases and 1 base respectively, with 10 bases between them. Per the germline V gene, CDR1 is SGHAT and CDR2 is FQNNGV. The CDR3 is CASSYLVPNTEAFF. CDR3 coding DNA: TGTGCCAGCAGCTATTTAGTACCGAACACTGAAGCTTTCTTT.

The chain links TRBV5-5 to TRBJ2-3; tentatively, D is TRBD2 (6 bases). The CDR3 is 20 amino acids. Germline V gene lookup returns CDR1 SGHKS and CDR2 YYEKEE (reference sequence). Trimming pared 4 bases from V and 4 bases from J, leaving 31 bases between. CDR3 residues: CASSPKGVLALGPRADTQYF. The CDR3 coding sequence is TGTGCCAGCAGCCCGAAGGGAGTACTAGCCCTGGGCCCTCGGGCAGATACGCAGTATTTT.

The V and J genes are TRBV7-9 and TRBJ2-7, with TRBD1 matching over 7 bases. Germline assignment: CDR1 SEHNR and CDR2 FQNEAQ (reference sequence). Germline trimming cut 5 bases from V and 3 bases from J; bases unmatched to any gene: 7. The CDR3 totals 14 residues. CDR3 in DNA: TGTGCCAGCAGCATAACAGGGGTCGACTACGAGCAGTACTTC. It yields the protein CASSITGVDYEQYF.